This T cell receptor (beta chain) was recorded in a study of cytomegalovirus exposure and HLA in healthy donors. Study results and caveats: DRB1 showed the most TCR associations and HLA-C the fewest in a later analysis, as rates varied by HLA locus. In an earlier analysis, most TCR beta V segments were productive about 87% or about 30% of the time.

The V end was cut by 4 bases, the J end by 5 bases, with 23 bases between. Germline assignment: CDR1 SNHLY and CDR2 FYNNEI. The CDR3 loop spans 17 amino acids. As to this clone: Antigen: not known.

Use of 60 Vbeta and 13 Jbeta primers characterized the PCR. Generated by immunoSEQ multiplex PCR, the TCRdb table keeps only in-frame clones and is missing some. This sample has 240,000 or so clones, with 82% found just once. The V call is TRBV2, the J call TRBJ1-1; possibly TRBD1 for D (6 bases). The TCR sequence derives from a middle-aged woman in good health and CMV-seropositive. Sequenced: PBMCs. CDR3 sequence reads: CASSVESSRTVRTEAFF. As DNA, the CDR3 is TGTGCCAGCAGTGTAGAGTCTTCCAGGACAGTAAGAACTGAAGCTTTCTTT. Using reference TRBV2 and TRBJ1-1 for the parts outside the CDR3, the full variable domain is EPEVTQTPSHQVTQMGQEVILRCVPISNHLYFYWYRQILGQKVEFLVSFYNNEISEKSEIFDDQFSVERPDGSNFTLKIRSTKLEDSAMYFCASSVESSRTVRTEAFFGQGTRLTVV.